These 10 T cell receptor beta chains were sequenced from one sample in a study of T-cell reconstitution after alpha-beta-depleted transplantation in children. Unique molecular identifiers were used to barcode this TCRbeta library. TCRdb passed the PCR reads through MiXCR, listing each CDR3 protein once. Seen here are about 980,000 distinct CDR3 sequences, under 30% observed once, and the top ten hold about 28%. Source: PBMCs, mostly from graft donor cells, taken 360 days after TCRalphabeta/CD19-depleted stem cell transplant. The receptors here all came from a boy under three years old who had a stem cell transplant for SCID, so the T cells may come from the graft donor.

This rearrangement joins TRBV28 to TRBJ1-5; 11 bases align to TRBD1. This CDR3 contains 17 residues. Per germline, CDR1 MDHEN and CDR2 SYDVKM. V lost 5 bases and J lost 4; bases outside the gene matches: 10. Here the CDR3 DNA reads TGTGCCAGCAGTCCCGCCGGACAGGGGGCGGTGAATCAGCCCCAGCATTTT. Protein sequence: CASSPAGQGAVNQPQHF. The full variable domain, its missing parts supplied by reference TRBV28 and TRBJ1-5, is DVKVTQSSRYLVKRTGEKVFLECVQDMDHENMFWYRQDPGLGLRLIYFSYDVKMKEKGDIPEGYSVSREKKERFSLILESASTNQTSMYLCASSPAGQGAVNQPQHFGDGTRLSIL.

Concerning this clonotype itself: One junction end disagrees with the germline gene, perhaps due to a read error. The V gene is TRBV12-3 or TRBV12-4, the J gene TRBJ2-7; TRBD1 matches 9 bases. This CDR3 is built from 15 residues. The CDR3 DNA follows: TGTGCCAGCAGCGCGTGGGACAGGGCCTCCTACAAGCAGTACTTC. Protein product: CASSAWDRASYKQYF.

This clonotype occurred once. The chain combines TRBV2 with TRBJ1-5; 9 nucleotides agree with TRBD1. After removal of 7 bases from V and 7 bases from J, the junction contained 2 bases not matched to a gene. Germline CDR1 SNHLY, CDR2 FYNNEI. The CDR3 spans 12 residues. The CDR3: CASTQGAQPQHF. In DNA form, the CDR3 reads TGTGCCAGCACACAGGGGGCGCAGCCCCAGCATTTT. Full variable domain (remainder filled in from reference TRBV2 and TRBJ1-5): EPEVTQTPSHQVTQMGQEVILRCVPISNHLYFYWYRQILGQKVEFLVSFYNNEISEKSEIFDDQFSVERPDGSNFTLKIRSTKLEDSAMYFCASTQGAQPQHFGDGTRLSIL.

This clonotype appeared a few times. J is TRBJ2-5 and V is TRBV5-1, with D perhaps TRBD2 (6 bases). V lost 8 bases and J 5 bases, leaving 25 bases between the germline ends. Looked up from germline, CDR1 is SGHRS and CDR2 is YFSETQ. CDR3 length: 16 amino acids. CDR3 DNA sequence: TGCGCCAGTACCGAGTCCTATGCCGGGAGCAGGGAGACCCAGTACTTC. Encoded protein: CASTESYAGSRETQYF.

This chain connects TRBV2 to TRBJ2-2; 7 positions agree with TRBD2. This CDR3 spans 13 amino acids. Germline loops: CDR1 SNHLY, CDR2 FYNNEI. V dropped 8 bases and J dropped 6; count of bases not matched to a gene: 6. DNA for the CDR3: TGTGCCAGCGCCCAGGGAGGGGCCGGGGAGCTGTTTTTT. This sequence encodes CASAQGGAGELFF.

This clonotype was seen a few times. V is TRBV11-2 and J is TRBJ2-1; 9 nucleotides match TRBD2. The CDR3 extends over 15 amino acids. Per the germline V gene, CDR1 is SGHAT and CDR2 is FQNNGV. V shed 0 bases, J shed 7 bases, and the junction held 4 bases outside the gene matches. The DNA for the CDR3 is TGTGCCAGCAGCTTAGAGTTTAGCGGGGGAAATGAGCAGTTCTTC. Its protein product is CASSLEFSGGNEQFF.

The rearrangement links TRBV5-1 to TRBJ2-6; either TRBD1 or TRBD2 may supply D (5 bases each). CDR3 length: 17 residues. The germline CDR1 and CDR2 sequences are SGHRS and YFSETQ. Between the trimmed V and J ends, which lost 1 base and 4 bases, there was a span of 15 bases. CDR3 nucleotide sequence: TGCGCCAGCAGCTTGTTAGGGGACGCCTCCGGGGCCAACGTCCTGACTTTC. It encodes CASSLLGDASGANVLTF.

The gene calls are TRBV15 and TRBJ2-3, with a possible D match to TRBD1 (6 bases). Germline V lookup: CDR1 LNHNV, CDR2 YYDKDF (reference sequence). This CDR3 has 16 amino acids. Trimming took 3 bases from V and 1 from J, leaving 14 bases between them. CDR3 bases: TGTGCCACCAGCAGTTCCCGGGACACCGGCACAGATACGCAGTATTTT. This encodes CATSSSRDTGTDTQYF.

This chain joins TRBV29-1 and TRBJ2-1; D is undetermined. This CDR3 has 13 residues. The germline V gene encodes CDR1 SQVTM and CDR2 ANQGSEA. Trimming took off 1 base at V and 9 bases at J, with 13 bases between the two ends. The chain's CDR3 is CSVEAAGSVEQFF. Written as DNA, the CDR3 is TGCAGCGTTGAAGCGGCTGGGTCGGTTGAGCAGTTCTTC.

The chain recombines TRBV29-1 with TRBJ2-5, with D possibly called TRBD1 or TRBD2 (5 bases each). The CDR3 is made up of 11 amino acids. Germline loops: CDR1 SQVTM, CDR2 ANQGSEA. Deletions cut 8 bases from V and 5 bases from J, with 12 bases between. The CDR3 here is CSLGEGETQYF. The CDR3 bases are TGCAGCTTGGGGGAAGGCGAGACCCAGTACTTC.